A selection of T cell receptor beta chains follows, all from one sample in a study of T cells in Graves' hyperthyroidism and ophthalmopathy. TCRdb recomputed calls from the multiplex PCR reads with MiXCR, one row per CDR3 protein. The sample lists 500,000 to 600,000 distinct CDR3 sequences, roughly 50% occurring once. The specimen sequenced was peripheral blood or thyroid tissue (not recorded which). These receptors were collected from an adult woman with Graves' disease, either hyperthyroidism or ophthalmopathy (not recorded which). Each CDR3 is given with its conserved first and last residue. The order of the fields is CDR3 protein, CDR3 DNA, V gene, clone size, J gene, D gene. D genes are given only for firm matches. Clone sizes are given selectively: once, few, many, or a class where the clone is expanded.

CDR3: CASSLLRGETQYF; DNA: TGTGCCAGCAGCCTACTCCGGGGAGAGACCCAGTACTTC; V: TRBV11-2; size: many; J: TRBJ2-5; D: .
CDR3: CASSRDRAGQPQHF; DNA: TGTGCCAGCAGCCGGGACCGGGCCGGCCAGCCCCAGCATTTT; V: TRBV2; size: many; J: TRBJ1-5; D: .
CDR3: CASSLDSTRGQETQYF; DNA: TGTGCCAGCAGCCTGGACTCCACGCGGGGCCAAGAGACCCAGTACTTC; V: TRBV7-2; size: few; J: TRBJ2-5; D: .
CDR3: CASSQEQTSGVSYEQYF; DNA: TGCGCCAGCAGCCAAGAACAGACTAGCGGAGTCTCCTACGAGCAGTACTTC; V: TRBV4-1; size: .; J: TRBJ2-7; D: TRBD2
CDR3: CASSGRGLSEETQYF; DNA: TGTGCCAGCAGCGGGAGGGGGTTGAGTGAAGAGACCCAGTACTTC; V: TRBV7-9; size: many; J: TRBJ2-5; D: .
CDR3: CATETGQGGGYTF; DNA: TGTGCCACCGAAACGGGACAGGGAGGTGGCTACACCTTC; V: TRBV10-3; size: few; J: TRBJ1-2; D: TRBD1
CDR3: CASSQRAGTYYEQYF; DNA: TGTGCCAGCAGCCAGAGGGCGGGAACTTACTACGAGCAGTACTTC; V: TRBV7-2; size: many; J: TRBJ2-7; D: .
CDR3: CASSLYSSGSEQYF; DNA: TGCGCCAGCAGCTTGTACTCGTCGGGCAGCGAGCAGTACTTC; V: TRBV5-1; size: many; J: TRBJ2-7; D: .
CDR3: CSARNEGPGELFF; DNA: TGCAGTGCTAGAAACGAGGGCCCCGGGGAGCTGTTTTTT; V: TRBV20-1; size: .; J: TRBJ2-2; D: .
CDR3: CATSRGGPLETQYF; DNA: TGTGCCACCAGCAGGGGGGGGCCGCTTGAGACCCAGTACTTC; V: TRBV15; size: many; J: TRBJ2-5; D: .
CDR3: CASSWRSGTANTGELFF; DNA: TGTGCCAGCAGCTGGCGATCCGGGACAGCGAACACCGGGGAGCTGTTTTTT; V: TRBV7-9; size: many; J: TRBJ2-2; D: TRBD1
CDR3: CASEPGDRNQPQHF; DNA: TGTGCCAGCGAACCGGGGGACAGGAATCAGCCCCAGCATTTT; V: TRBV2; size: .; J: TRBJ1-5; D: TRBD1
CDR3: CATSDRGQARHYGYTF; DNA: TGTGCCACCAGTGATCGGGGACAGGCCAGACATTATGGCTACACCTTC; V: TRBV24-1; size: .; J: TRBJ1-2; D: TRBD1
CDR3: CASKARDRHYGYTF; DNA: TGTGCCAGCAAAGCGCGGGACAGACACTATGGCTACACCTTC; V: TRBV2; size: few; J: TRBJ1-2; D: TRBD1
CDR3: CASSYPGQQNTEAFF; DNA: TGTGCCAGCAGCTATCCGGGACAACAGAACACTGAAGCTTTCTTT; V: TRBV7-3; size: .; J: TRBJ1-1; D: .
CDR3: CASSHETGQPQHF; DNA: TGTGCCAGCAGCCATGAGACGGGACAGCCCCAGCATTTT; V: TRBV7-9; size: .; J: TRBJ1-5; D: .
CDR3: CASSGDRPETQYF; DNA: TGTGCCAGCAGCGGTGACAGACCAGAGACCCAGTACTTC; V: TRBV6-1; size: .; J: TRBJ2-5; D: .
CDR3: CASSVAGQGGETQYF; DNA: TGTGCCAGCAGCGTAGCGGGACAGGGAGGGGAGACCCAGTACTTC; V: TRBV9; size: many; J: TRBJ2-5; D: TRBD1
CDR3: CASSLLRQGVSATGTQYF; DNA: TGTGCCAGCAGCTTACTTCGACAGGGGGTCTCGGCTACGGGTACGCAGTATTTT; V: TRBV7-9; size: .; J: TRBJ2-3; D: TRBD1
CDR3: CASRRRQEIEQYF; DNA: TGTGCCAGCAGGCGCCGACAGGAAATCGAGCAGTACTTC; V: TRBV6-5; size: few; J: TRBJ2-7; D: .
CDR3: CASSPAGGYDYTF; DNA: TGTGCCAGCAGTCCCGCAGGGGGCTACGACTACACCTTC; V: TRBV25-1; size: few; J: TRBJ1-2; D: TRBD1
CDR3: CASSLAGDVLNF; DNA: TGTGCCAGCAGCTTAGCGGGAGACGTACTAAACTTC; V: TRBV11-2; size: once; J: TRBJ2-5; D: .
CDR3: CASSGRLPGELFF; DNA: TGTGCCAGCTCCGGGAGGTTGCCCGGGGAGCTGTTTTTT; V: TRBV25-1; size: .; J: TRBJ2-2; D: TRBD2
CDR3: CSASLLSYEQYF; DNA: TGCAGTGCTAGTCTCCTCTCCTACGAGCAGTACTTC; V: TRBV20-1; size: many; J: TRBJ2-7; D: .
CDR3: CASSLDGTANEQYF; DNA: TGTGCCAGCAGTTTGGACGGGACTGCCAACGAGCAGTACTTC; V: TRBV28; size: .; J: TRBJ2-7; D: .
CDR3: CASSLVSWGTEAFF; DNA: TGCGCCAGCAGCTTGGTTTCTTGGGGGACTGAAGCTTTCTTT; V: TRBV5-1; size: .; J: TRBJ1-1; D: .
CDR3: CASSQDRGRGQDFSEAFF; DNA: TGTGCCAGCAGCCAAGATAGAGGCAGGGGGCAAGACTTCTCTGAAGCTTTCTTT; V: TRBV14; size: once; J: TRBJ1-1; D: TRBD1
CDR3: CASRPGGLIYEQYF; DNA: TGTGCCAGTAGACCGGGAGGCCTTATCTACGAGCAGTACTTC; V: TRBV19; size: many; J: TRBJ2-7; D: TRBD2
CDR3: CATSMDRGSTGELFF; DNA: TGTGCCACCAGCATGGACAGGGGGTCCACCGGGGAGCTGTTTTTT; V: TRBV15; size: many; J: TRBJ2-2; D: TRBD1
CDR3: CASSLDPGTAPPRRGYTF; DNA: TGTGCCAGCAGCTTGGATCCCGGGACAGCCCCTCCCCGGCGGGGCTACACCTTC; V: TRBV5-4; size: .; J: TRBJ1-2; D: TRBD1
CDR3: CATQRGDTSSPLHF; DNA: TGTGCCACCCAGAGGGGGGATACTAGCTCACCCCTCCACTTT; V: TRBV28; size: .; J: TRBJ1-6; D: .
CDR3: CASSDWTGQREETQYF; DNA: TGTGCCAGCAGTGATTGGACAGGGCAACGAGAAGAGACCCAGTACTTC; V: TRBV6-1; size: many; J: TRBJ2-5; D: TRBD1
CDR3: CASSSQARSGNTIYF; DNA: TGTGCCAGCAGTTCACAGGCCCGCTCTGGAAACACCATATATTTT; V: TRBV6-1; size: many; J: TRBJ1-3; D: .
CDR3: CASSHLFSGANVLTF; DNA: TGTGCCAGCAGCCACCTTTTCTCTGGGGCCAACGTCCTGACTTTC; V: TRBV14; size: many; J: TRBJ2-6; D: .
CDR3: CASNPWGTPNGELFF; DNA: TGTGCCAGCAACCCTTGGGGGACCCCCAACGGGGAGCTGTTTTTT; V: TRBV12-3/TRBV12-4; size: few; J: TRBJ2-2; D: .
CDR3: CASSQLRTGDGYTF; DNA: TGTGCCAGCAGCCAGTTACGGACAGGGGACGGCTACACCTTC; V: TRBV3-1; size: many; J: TRBJ1-2; D: TRBD1